This T cell receptor beta chain stems from a study of blood T cell repertoires in COVID-19. Study summary: T cells, B-cell-depleted T cells, or PBMCs supplied cDNA or gDNA.

Followed longitudinally, the Seattle patients had been enrolled during active infection. The V end was cut by 5 bases, the J end by 0 bases, with 13 bases between. Germline assignment: CDR1 SGHTA and CDR2 FQGNSA. The CDR3 contains 15 residues. Study processing details: Reference gene primer amplification gave nucleated cell count estimates. Clones were read by immunoSEQ multiplex PCR, and TCRdb kept only the in-frame ones, dropping some. V and J calls and clone size are those listed in that table; D and trimming were worked out from the DNA. Altogether approximately 150,000 clones are present, more than 75% being singletons, with the ten largest covering about 5.3%. This clone was seen just once.

The receptor's source is a man between 18 and 29 years old with COVID-19, enrolled during active disease. The sequenced sample was peripheral blood. This rearrangement joins TRBV7-2 to TRBJ1-1; no definite D call. CDR3 in amino acids: CASSAGIFMNTEAFF. The CDR3 DNA is TGTGCCAGCAGCGCCGGTATCTTCATGAACACTGAAGCTTTCTTT.